Sequencing of this T cell receptor beta chain was carried out in a study of cytomegalovirus exposure and HLA in healthy donors listed by TCRdb under 2017. Study-wide context: According to a later analysis, the 120 or so validation repertoires were produced on the same platform as the roughly 720 repertoires of the first cohort. The study was designed to test whether signatures of past pathogen exposure could be identified by cataloging public T cell receptors. To predict cytomegalovirus infection status, the study brought together high-throughput TCR immunosequencing, statistical association of individual TCRs with disease status, and machine learning. Along with the approximately 650-subject first cohort, a separate validation cohort of over a hundred different subjects was used.

As encoded in the germline V gene, CDR1 is SGDLS while CDR2 is YYNGEE. The CDR3 holds 11 amino acids from the cysteine to the phenylalanine. Only the CDR3 region is kept as DNA, spanning 33 bases read in frame from base 1. V is shortened by 1 base, J by 10 bases, and the region joining them spans 6 bases. About this clone: The specificity of this receptor is unknown. Per-base qualities were not stored, and no clone one base away is much larger.

Preparation of the library involved the immunoSEQ multiplex PCR assay. Concerning the study's data processing: A statistical classification framework was developed to diagnose cytomegalovirus status using the catalog of TCR beta chain sequences. The immuneACCESS repertoire file appears here via TCRdb, limited to in-frame rearrangements. These files lack a portion of the clones; in checked studies, under half of the deficit traces to unresolved V genes, and the cause of the others is not known. The V and J calls and clone size were taken over from that table, and D and trimming were inferred from the DNA. This sample is represented by about 130,000 clones; 88% of them were singletons. The ten largest clonotypes hold 1.4% of the sample. The donors were included in the validation cohort of 120 subjects, a group kept apart from the approximately 700-subject first cohort. The research as a whole found: In the study, around 150 TCR beta chains were listed as associated with cytomegalovirus. Most TCR sequences were observed very rarely across donors, whereas some public TCRs were present in many individuals. A few of the identified cytomegalovirus-associated TCR beta chains were confirmed in vitro to be specific for cytomegalovirus antigens. The classifier was reported to diagnose cytomegalovirus status with high specificity and sensitivity in both the original and validation cohorts. In a later analysis, TCRs clustered in the first cohort were found to also tend to co-occur in the 120 or so validation repertoires, with over 90% of cluster scores above 0. All 120 or so repertoires were used to score co-occurrence in the validation cohort in a later analysis, because that analysis had no HLA typing for the cohort. The authors suggested that the approach could potentially be generalized to other disease states and immunological phenotypes.

The sequenced sample was PBMCs. This TCR derives from a man aged 25-45 years in good health and CMV-seronegative. Recombination joined TRBV9 with TRBJ2-1, with the D gene too uncertain to name. The CDR3 reads as follows: CASSVSSEQFF. The DNA sequence is TGTGCCAGCAGCGTAAGCTCAGAGCAGTTCTTC.